This T cell receptor beta chain emerged from a study of blood T cell repertoires in COVID-19. Overall study context: The origin of the acute and convalescent COVID-19 samples was the United States, Italy and Spain.

Trimming shortened V by 3 bases and J by 4 bases, and 12 bases separated the two germline ends. The CDR3 has 14 amino acids. The germline V gene has CDR1 KGHSH and CDR2 LQKENI. This clone was observed once. Clones were read by immunoSEQ multiplex PCR, and TCRdb kept only the in-frame ones, dropping some. The sample records about 53,000 clones, about 86% being singletons. V gene TRBV18 combines with J gene TRBJ1-2; a weak D match, TRBD1 (5 bases). Sequenced: peripheral blood. The receptor's source is a man in his 70s with active COVID-19. The CDR3 DNA reads as TGTGCCAGCTCACCGCGAGACAGAATCTATGGCTACACCTTC. This encodes CASSPRDRIYGYTF.